The clone carrying this T cell receptor (beta chain) was observed once. Its target is not known. The assay was immunoSEQ multiplex PCR, and TCRdb's table has in-frame clones only and misses some. The sample records hundreds of thousands of clones, more than 70% being singletons. The sample comes from a study of shared clonotypes between healthy human individuals. Findings of the study overall: Researchers found naive subsets generally carried larger estimated richness than memory subsets.

Among the donors, all were Caucasian adults who lived in Nashville, Tennessee. V shed 3 bases, J shed 16 bases, and the junction held 5 bases outside the gene matches. The germline V gene encodes CDR1 LGHNA and CDR2 YNFKEQ. This CDR3 is 13 amino acids long. The chain couples TRBV4-2 to TRBJ2-1; 14 nucleotides agree with TRBD2. This clonotype originated in a woman younger than 45 in good health. Sequencing was carried out using memory CD4+ T cells sorted from blood. Subset meaning: CD45RA-negative fraction. The CDR3 loop reads CASSQTSGRVNFF. The DNA of the CDR3 is TGTGCCAGCAGCCAGACTAGCGGGAGGGTAAATTTCTTC.